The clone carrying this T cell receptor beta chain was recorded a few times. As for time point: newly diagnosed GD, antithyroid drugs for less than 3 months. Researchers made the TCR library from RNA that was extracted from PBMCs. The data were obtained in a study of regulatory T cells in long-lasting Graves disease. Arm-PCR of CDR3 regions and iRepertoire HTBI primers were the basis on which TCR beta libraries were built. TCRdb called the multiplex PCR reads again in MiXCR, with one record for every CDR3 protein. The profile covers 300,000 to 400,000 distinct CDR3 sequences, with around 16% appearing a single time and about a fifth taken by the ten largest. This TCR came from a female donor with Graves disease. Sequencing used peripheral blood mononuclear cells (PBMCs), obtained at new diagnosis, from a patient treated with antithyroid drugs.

In DNA form, the CDR3 reads TGTGCCAGCAGCCCGACAGGTTATCCCCCAGATACGCAGTATTTT. Residues: CASSPTGYPPDTQYF. V is TRBV5-6 and J is TRBJ2-3; a possible D gene is TRBD1 (6 bases). Germline V gene data show CDR1 as SGHDT and CDR2 as YYEEEE. V was trimmed by 4 bases and J by 4 bases, leaving 16 bases between them. The CDR3 is 15 amino acids.